The clone carrying this TCR beta chain was found once. The antigen remains undetermined. This sample is part of a study of shared clonotypes between healthy human individuals. Study results and limitations: Clonotypes which were not shared had lower generation probabilities than clonotypes that all four donors shared.

The CDR3 is made up of 17 amino acids. Germline-derived CDR1 and CDR2 are MNHNS and SASEGT. V lost 1 base and J lost 2, with 12 bases in between. Measured with immunoSEQ multiplex PCR; TCRdb has only the in-frame clones, and not every one. The sample records about a million clones, 75% being singletons. The split of CD4+ cells yielded CD45RA+ naive and CD45RA-negative memory subsets. Sequencing was done on a sample of memory CD4+ T cells sorted from blood. The subset denotes: CD45RA-negative fraction. The sequence was collected from a man aged 18-30 years in good health. The chain is built from TRBV6-1 and TRBJ1-6; unclear D gene. The CDR3 region is CASSEGRRVTYNSPLHF. The CDR3 region has the DNA TGTGCCAGCAGTGAAGGACGCAGAGTGACCTATAATTCACCCCTCCACTTT.